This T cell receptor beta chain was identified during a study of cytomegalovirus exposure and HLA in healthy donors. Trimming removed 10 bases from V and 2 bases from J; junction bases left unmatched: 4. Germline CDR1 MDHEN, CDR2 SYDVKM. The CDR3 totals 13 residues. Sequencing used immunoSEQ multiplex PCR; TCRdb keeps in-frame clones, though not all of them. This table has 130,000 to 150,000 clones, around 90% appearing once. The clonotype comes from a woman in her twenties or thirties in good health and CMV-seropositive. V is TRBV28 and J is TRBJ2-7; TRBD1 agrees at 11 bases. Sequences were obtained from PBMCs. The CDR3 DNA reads TGTGCCACGGACAGGGGGCCGGCCTACGAGCAGTACTTC. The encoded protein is CATDRGPAYEQYF.